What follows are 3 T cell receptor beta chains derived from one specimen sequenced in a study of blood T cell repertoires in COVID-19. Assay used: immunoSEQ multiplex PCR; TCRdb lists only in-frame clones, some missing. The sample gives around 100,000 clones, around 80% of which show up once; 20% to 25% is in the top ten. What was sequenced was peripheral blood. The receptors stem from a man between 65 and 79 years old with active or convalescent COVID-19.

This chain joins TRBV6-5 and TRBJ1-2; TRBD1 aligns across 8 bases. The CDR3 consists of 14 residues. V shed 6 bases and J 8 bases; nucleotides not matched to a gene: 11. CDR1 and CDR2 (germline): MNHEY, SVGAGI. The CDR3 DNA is TGTGCCAGCAGGGAGTGGACAGGGCTGGGGGGCTACACCTTC. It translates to CASREWTGLGGYTF.

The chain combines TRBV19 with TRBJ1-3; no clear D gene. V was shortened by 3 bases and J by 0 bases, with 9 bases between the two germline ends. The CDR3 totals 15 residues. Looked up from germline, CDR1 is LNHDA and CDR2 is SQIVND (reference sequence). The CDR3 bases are TGTGCCAGTAGTATGGGAGGGCTCTCTGGAAACACCATATATTTT. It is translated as CASSMGGLSGNTIYF. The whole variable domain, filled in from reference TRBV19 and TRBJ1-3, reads DGGITQSPKYLFRKEGQNVTLSCEQNLNHDAMYWYRQDPGQGLRLIYYSQIVNDFQKGDIAEGYSVSREKKESFPLTVTSAQKNPTAFYLCASSMGGLSGNTIYFGEGSWLTVV.

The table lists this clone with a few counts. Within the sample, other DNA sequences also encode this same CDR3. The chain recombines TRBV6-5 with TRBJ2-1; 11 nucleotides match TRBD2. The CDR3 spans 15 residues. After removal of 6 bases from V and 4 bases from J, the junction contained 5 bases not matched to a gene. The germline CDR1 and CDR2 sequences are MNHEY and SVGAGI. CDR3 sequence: CASRLAGGPYNEQFF. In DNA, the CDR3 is TGTGCCAGCAGGTTAGCGGGAGGGCCATACAATGAGCAGTTCTTC.